This TCR beta chain was found in a study (dated by TCRdb to between 2015 and 2016). Library preparation employed RT-PCR. Instrument on record: Illumina MiSeq. Starting from the raw public reads, TCRdb applied fastp trimming at Q25, assembled clones with MiXCR and retained in-frame beta chains. Each record represents a unique CDR3 protein, reported with the most common genes and DNA among its rows. Counted in this sample were 650,000 to 800,000 distinct CDR3 sequences; approximately 15% of them appeared once. Of the sample, 3.6% falls within the top ten clones. This clonotype was detected ten times or more. The target of this receptor is not known. No much larger clonotype is one base removed from it; base qualities were not supplied. Its CDR3 holds 14 amino acids, cysteine through phenylalanine. Solely the CDR3 DNA is kept, with 42 bases framed from the first base. The junction carries 15 bases between V and J, which are trimmed by 2 bases and 10 bases respectively. In the germline V gene, CDR1 corresponds to SGHTA and CDR2 to FQGTGA.

Sequenced: memory CD4+ T cells from blood. The chain was built from TRBV7-3 and TRBJ2-1, and perhaps TRBD2 as D gene, on 5 matching bases. The origin of this receptor is a female donor in good health, serving as a healthy control. The CDR3 loop reads CASSLWAGQREQFF. Here is the DNA: TGTGCCAGCAGCTTATGGGCCGGGCAGCGGGAGCAGTTCTTC.